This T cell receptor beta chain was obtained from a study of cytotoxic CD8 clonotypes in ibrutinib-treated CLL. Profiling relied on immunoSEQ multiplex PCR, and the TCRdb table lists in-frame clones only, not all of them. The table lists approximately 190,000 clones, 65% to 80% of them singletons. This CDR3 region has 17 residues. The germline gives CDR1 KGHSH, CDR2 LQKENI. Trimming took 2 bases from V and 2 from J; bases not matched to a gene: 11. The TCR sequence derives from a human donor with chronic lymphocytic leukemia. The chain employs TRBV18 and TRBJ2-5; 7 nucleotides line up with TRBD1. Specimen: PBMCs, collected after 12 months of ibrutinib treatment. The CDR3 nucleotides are TGTGCCAGCTCACCATCAAACTTCGGGACAGCTCAAGAGACCCAGTACTTC. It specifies CASSPSNFGTAQETQYF.